This T cell receptor beta chain was obtained from a study of T cells in Graves' hyperthyroidism and ophthalmopathy. RNA transcripts provided the source from which TCR beta CDR3 regions were amplified. The HTBI primer set drove a first-round RT-PCR of the TCR CDR3. One entry per CDR3 protein results from TCRdb running MiXCR on the multiplex PCR reads. Of hundreds of thousands of distinct CDR3 sequences in the sample, about 13% were seen once. This clonotype was seen many times. The CDR3 runs 13 residues. J was trimmed by 6 bases and V by 1 base; bases with no gene match: 3. CDR1 is SGHAT, CDR2 FQDESV, per germline (reference sequence).

Material for sequencing was blood. The sequence was obtained from a woman between 18 and 29 years old with Graves' hyperthyroidism. This chain uses TRBV11-1 with TRBJ2-7, with 7 bases aligning to TRBD1. CDR3 loop: CASSLDRGFEQYF. CDR3 sequence (DNA): TGTGCCAGCAGCTTAGACAGGGGCTTCGAGCAGTACTTC.